Below, 13 T cell receptor beta chains from the same sample are listed, as sequenced in a study of shared clonotypes between healthy human individuals. Some clones are missing from TCRdb's copy, which holds only in-frame ones; the method was immunoSEQ multiplex PCR. The table shows about 2.1 million clones, with more than 85% occurring only once. Positively selected for CCR7, the CD45RO-negative cells used as naive CD8 cells excluded terminally differentiated effector memory CD45RA+ cells. Sequencing input: naive CD8+ T cells from PBMCs. Every receptor here comes from a man between 18 and 35 years old in good health. Some clones in this sample may be carry-over from other donors' samples.

The chain couples TRBV7-8 to TRBJ2-7; D may be TRBD2 (5 bases). The V end lost 1 base, the J end lost 7 bases, and 17 bases lay between the germline ends. Germline-derived CDR1 and CDR2 are SGHVS and FQNEAQ. The CDR3 extends over 15 amino acids. CDR3 loop: CASSLDPAPRGEQYF. The CDR3 bases are TGTGCCAGCAGCTTAGATCCCGCGCCGAGAGGGGAGCAGTACTTC. Full variable domain (remainder filled in from reference TRBV7-8 and TRBJ2-7): GAGVSQSPRYKVAKRGQDVALRCDPISGHVSLFWYQQALGQGPEFLTYFQNEAQLDKSGLPSDRFFAERPEGSVSTLKIQRTQQEDSAVYLCASSLDPAPRGEQYFGPGTRLTVT.

The genes are TRBV30 and TRBJ2-1; possible D gene TRBD2, 7 bases. Germline lookup yields CDR1 GTSNPN and CDR2 SVGIG (reference sequence). The V end lost 0 bases, the J end lost 4 bases, and 16 bases lay between the germline ends. The CDR3 runs to 16 residues. The CDR3 DNA is TGTGCCTGGAGTGTAATGGGGGGGCGAAGGTACAATGAGCAGTTCTTC. The encoded protein is CAWSVMGGRRYNEQFF.

The rearrangement joins TRBV28 to TRBJ2-1, with 8 positions matching TRBD2. From germline, CDR1 is MDHEN and CDR2 SYDVKM. The CDR3 spans 17 residues. Trimming cost V 5 bases and J 0 bases; bases outside gene matches: 9. CDR3 DNA sequence: TGTGCCAGCAGTCTGGGACTAGGAACATCCTCCTACAATGAGCAGTTCTTC. Protein product: CASSLGLGTSSYNEQFF.

The chain employs TRBV7-9 and TRBJ2-3; 12 positions match TRBD2. This CDR3 comprises 17 residues. Looked up from germline, CDR1 is SEHNR and CDR2 is FQNEAQ (reference sequence). The V and J ends lost 5 bases and 4 bases, in that order; junction bases with no gene match: 10. The DNA of the CDR3 is TGTGCCAGCAGCAAACGACTAGCGGGAGATAGGTCAGATACGCAGTATTTT. Translated, it gives CASSKRLAGDRSDTQYF. The variable domain in full, with the rest retrieved from reference TRBV7-9 and TRBJ2-3, is DTGVSQNPRHKITKRGQNVTFRCDPISEHNRLYWYRQTLGQGPEFLTYFQNEAQLEKSRLLSDRFSAERPKGSFSTLEIQRTEQGDSAMYLCASSKRLAGDRSDTQYFGPGTRLTVL.

The chain employs TRBV30 and TRBJ2-7, with D tentatively TRBD1 or TRBD2 (5 bases each). CDR1 is GTSNPN, CDR2 SVGIG, per germline (reference sequence). The CDR3 extends over 15 amino acids. V was shortened by 2 bases and J by 9 bases, with 23 bases between the two germline ends. In DNA form, the CDR3 reads TGTGCCTGGAGTCCAACCGGGACGGTATCGCCCGCGCAGTACTTC. It encodes CAWSPTGTVSPAQYF.

The rearrangement uses TRBV30 and TRBJ2-7, with TRBD2 identical over 10 bases. CDR3 size: 15 residues. V lost 0 bases to trimming and J lost 2 bases; unmatched junction nucleotides: 4. Looked up from germline, CDR1 is GTSNPN and CDR2 is SVGIG (reference sequence). The CDR3 is CAWSVRTSGTYEQYF. The CDR3 DNA follows: TGTGCCTGGAGTGTCCGGACTAGCGGTACCTACGAGCAGTACTTC.

This clone was seen just once. The rearrangement uses TRBV18 and TRBJ2-7; 9 bases align to TRBD2. Germline V gene lookup returns CDR1 KGHSH and CDR2 LQKENI. Trimming took 3 bases from V and 4 from J; bases not matched to a gene: 7. The CDR3 is made up of 15 amino acids. CDR3 nucleotides: TGTGCCAGCTCACCCTATAGCGGGAGTTCGTACGAGCAGTACTTC. Translated: CASSPYSGSSYEQYF.

V and J are TRBV6-5 and TRBJ1-1; perhaps TRBD1 as D (5 bases). CDR1 MNHEY and CDR2 SVGAGI come from the germline V gene. Trimming took 6 bases from V and 3 from J, leaving 14 bases between them. The CDR3 is 14 amino acids. Here the CDR3 reads CASSSTGGYTEAFF. CDR3 in DNA: TGTGCCAGCAGCTCAACCGGGGGGTACACTGAAGCTTTCTTT.

The V gene is TRBV7-9, the J gene TRBJ1-5, with D maybe TRBD1 (6 bases). CDR1 is SEHNR, CDR2 FQNEAQ, per germline (reference sequence). V was shortened by 5 bases and J by 9 bases, with 11 bases between the two germline ends. There are 12 residues in the CDR3. DNA of the CDR3: TGTGCCAGCAGCCTCCAGGGGAGGCCCCAGCATTTT. This gives the protein CASSLQGRPQHF.

The V call is TRBV9, the J call TRBJ2-2; the match to TRBD2 covers 13 bases. V was clipped by 0 bases and J by 6 bases; unmatched bases: 2. CDR1 is SGDLS, CDR2 YYNGEE, per germline. There are 16 residues in the CDR3. The CDR3 DNA sequence: TGTGCCAGCAGCGTAGGTGGACTAGCGGGGGCCGGGGAGCTGTTTTTT. Translation gives CASSVGGLAGAGELFF.

Written as DNA, the CDR3 is TGCGCCAGCAGTGGTTCGACTAGCGGAAGATCCAATGAGCAGTTCTTC. Encoded protein: CASSGSTSGRSNEQFF. This chain uses TRBV10-2 with TRBJ2-1; 9 positions match TRBD2. The CDR3 consists of 16 residues. The V gene end was trimmed by 4 bases and the J gene end by 6 bases; junction bases not matched to a gene: 10. Germline lookup yields CDR1 WSHSY and CDR2 SAAADI.

The rearrangement links TRBV6-5 to TRBJ1-1, with 7 nucleotides matching TRBD1. CDR3 length: 14 amino acids. The V gene's germline CDR1 is MNHEY and CDR2 SVGAGI. With 2 bases clipped from V and 3 bases from J, the junction kept 3 bases outside the gene matches. CDR3 sequence (DNA): TGTGCCAGCAGTTACCGAGGGACAGACACTGAAGCTTTCTTT. Translated, it gives CASSYRGTDTEAFF.

This chain uses TRBV9 with TRBJ1-1; 7 bases fit TRBD1. Looked up from germline, CDR1 is SGDLS and CDR2 is YYNGEE. The V segment lost 3 bases and the J segment 7 bases; nucleotides outside the gene matches: 0. CDR3 length equals 11 residues. CDR3 region: CASSGDSEAFF. In DNA form, the CDR3 reads TGTGCCAGCAGCGGGGACAGTGAAGCTTTCTTT.